Listed below are T cell receptor beta chains from one sample, sequenced in a study of blood T cell repertoires in COVID-19. The assay was immunoSEQ multiplex PCR, and TCRdb's table has in-frame clones only and misses some. The table has about 200,000 clones, 87% seen once; the top ten hold roughly 21%. The sequenced sample was peripheral blood. These receptors all stem from a man in his fifties or sixties with active or convalescent COVID-19. Both conserved end residues are part of each CDR3. The D gene is left open where the match is weak. Some rows have no size entry. The others give once, few or many, or a class for an expanded clone.

CASSVWPAGGETQYF | TGTGCCAGCAGCGTATGGCCAGCGGGGGGAGAGACCCAGTACTTC | TRBJ2-5 | TRBV9 | TRBD2 | -
CASSSGQNNSPLHF | TGCGCCAGCAGCTCGGGACAGAATAATTCACCCCTCCACTTT | TRBJ1-6 | TRBV5-1 | TRBD1 | -
CASSPSGSTDTQYF | TGTGCCAGCAGCCCAAGCGGTAGCACAGATACGCAGTATTTT | TRBJ2-3 | TRBV7-2 | - | -
CASSSSYDAGASNQPQHF | TGTGCCAGCAGCTCCAGTTATGACGCGGGGGCCAGCAATCAGCCCCAGCATTTT | TRBJ1-5 | TRBV5-5 | - | -
CASSSGQGSYEQYF | TGCGCCAGCAGCTCGGGACAGGGATCGTACGAGCAGTACTTC | TRBJ2-7 | TRBV5-1 | TRBD1 | -
CASSPSTRGTEAFF | TGTGCCAGCAGTCCCTCGACTCGGGGGACTGAAGCTTTCTTT | TRBJ1-1 | TRBV6-5 | - | -
CASSQTWYTGELFF | TGCGCCAGCAGCCAGACTTGGTACACCGGGGAGCTGTTTTTT | TRBJ2-2 | TRBV4-1 | - | -
CASSRGTSNYNEQFF | TGTGCCAGCAGCCGCGGGACTAGCAATTACAATGAGCAGTTCTTC | TRBJ2-1 | TRBV3-1/TRBV3-2 | TRBD2 | once
CASSLVGGFSYEQYF | TGTGCCAGCAGCTTAGTAGGCGGGTTCTCCTACGAGCAGTACTTC | TRBJ2-7 | TRBV7-2 | - | -
CASSLGTSRQYF | TGTGCCAGCAGCTTGGGGACTAGCCGGCAGTATTTT | TRBJ2-3 | TRBV7-9 | TRBD2 | once
CSASVEGQGYGYTF | TGCAGTGCTAGTGTGGAGGGACAGGGTTATGGCTACACCTTC | TRBJ1-2 | TRBV20-1 | TRBD1 | -
CASSLARAARSGNTIYF | TGTGCCAGCAGCTTAGCTCGCGCAGCTAGGTCTGGAAACACCATATATTTT | TRBJ1-3 | TRBV7-2 | - | few
CASSYGTYNEQFF | TGCGCCAGCAGCTACGGGACCTACAATGAGCAGTTCTTC | TRBJ2-1 | TRBV5-1 | - | -
CASSAGQGLQETQYF | TGCGCCAGCAGCGCGGGACAGGGCCTCCAAGAGACCCAGTACTTC | TRBJ2-5 | TRBV5-1 | TRBD1 | few
CASSLGQGGYGYTF | TGTGCCAGCAGCCTGGGACAGGGAGGCTATGGCTACACCTTC | TRBJ1-2 | TRBV7-2 | TRBD1 | -
CASSRDSWNTEAFF | TGCGCCAGCAGCAGGGACTCTTGGAACACTGAAGCTTTCTTT | TRBJ1-1 | TRBV5-1 | - | -
CASSYLRAGGSEQYF | TGTGCCAGCAGTTACCTCCGGGCAGGGGGGAGTGAGCAGTACTTC | TRBJ2-7 | TRBV6-5 | - | -
CASSPGGTYEQYF | TGTGCCAGCAGTCCAGGGGGAACTTACGAGCAGTACTTC | TRBJ2-7 | TRBV6-6 | TRBD1 | -
CASRTDRGLNEQFF | TGTGCCAGCAGAACGGACAGGGGGCTCAATGAGCAGTTCTTC | TRBJ2-1 | TRBV2 | TRBD1 | once
CATVTGKDNVLTF | TGTGCCACCGTGACAGGGAAGGACAACGTCCTGACTTTC | TRBJ2-6 | TRBV2 | TRBD1 | -